The 21 T cell receptor beta chains given below trace back to one sample, sequenced in a study of blood T cell repertoires in COVID-19. Using immunoSEQ multiplex PCR, the repertoire was profiled, and TCRdb retains in-frame clones only, with some absent. Of around 290,000 clones listed, approximately 86% are singletons. What was sequenced was PBMCs or T cells enriched from blood (not recorded which). The receptors come from a woman between 18 and 30 years old who had recovered from COVID-19.

The V and J genes are TRBV19 and TRBJ2-5, with 8 bases that match TRBD2. Germline V CDR1 and CDR2: LNHDA, SQIVND (reference sequence). CDR3 length: 13 residues. The J segment lost 1 base and the V segment lost 9 bases, leaving 4 bases of the junction unmatched. The CDR3 here is CASRGGPQETQYF. CDR3 in DNA: TGTGCCAGCCGGGGGGGCCCCCAAGAGACCCAGTACTTC.

The sample holds one count of this clone. The V call is TRBV18, the J call TRBJ1-2; D call uncertain. V lost 6 bases to trimming and J lost 3 bases, with 14 bases between them. The CDR3 length is 14 residues. Germline loops: CDR1 KGHSH, CDR2 LQKENI. The CDR3 protein is CASSLGRSDYGYTF. CDR3 DNA: TGTGCCAGCTCGCTCGGTCGGTCGGACTATGGCTACACCTTC.

Here the CDR3 DNA reads TGTGCCAGTAGTCGGACAGGGGCACAAGAGACCCAGTACTTC. Translation: CASSRTGAQETQYF. This chain links TRBV19 with TRBJ2-5; TRBD1 matches 9 bases. The germline CDR1 and CDR2 sequences are LNHDA and SQIVND (reference sequence). Unmatched junction bases numbered 3, after V lost 5 bases and J lost 2 bases. The CDR3 totals 14 residues.

V gene TRBV11-3 combines with J gene TRBJ2-1; D is perhaps TRBD1 (7 bases). CDR1 and CDR2 from the germline V gene are SGHNT and YENEEA. The ends were cut back, 1 base at V and 3 bases at J, with 13 bases in the middle. The CDR3 runs 16 residues. The CDR3 sequence is CASSLGAGQIYNEQFF. Written as DNA, the CDR3 is TGTGCCAGCAGCTTAGGTGCGGGACAGATCTACAATGAGCAGTTCTTC. The full variable domain, completed using reference TRBV11-3 and TRBJ2-1, is EAGVVQSPRYKIIEKKQPVAFWCNPISGHNTLYWYLQNLGQGPELLIRYENEEAVDDSQLPKDRFSAERLKGVDSTLKIQPAELGDSAVYLCASSLGAGQIYNEQFFGPGTRLTVL.

The chain carries TRBV5-1 and TRBJ2-2, with 10 nucleotides matching TRBD2. After removal of 4 bases from V and 7 bases from J, the junction contained 13 bases not matched to a gene. CDR3 length equals 17 residues. Germline lookup yields CDR1 SGHRS and CDR2 YFSETQ. The CDR3 region has the DNA TGCGCCAGCAGCCCGCCTCTCCTAGCGGGAGCTCTCGGGGAGCTGTTTTTT. Translating it yields CASSPPLLAGALGELFF.

The gene calls are TRBV9 and TRBJ2-1; 9 nucleotides line up with TRBD2. This CDR3 contains 15 residues. Germline V lookup: CDR1 SGDLS, CDR2 YYNGEE. Losses at the gene ends were 4 bases for V and 6 bases for J; bases not matched to a gene: 8. CDR3 DNA sequence: TGTGCCAGCAGCCTCTCTCGGCGGGGGGGCAATGAGCAGTTCTTC. Amino acids: CASSLSRRGGNEQFF.

This chain joins TRBV4-1 and TRBJ2-2; TRBD1 is a possible D gene (6 bases). Germline CDR1 reads MGHRA; CDR2 reads YSYEKL. Trimming left V 6 bases short and J 4 bases short, with 9 bases between. This CDR3 has 13 amino acids. The CDR3 region is CASRLQGTGELFF. The CDR3 DNA follows: TGCGCCAGCAGACTACAGGGCACCGGGGAGCTGTTTTTT.

This rearrangement joins TRBV19 to TRBJ2-7; 9 bases match TRBD2. Trimming at V came to 4 bases and at J to 4 bases, leaving 5 bases not matched to a gene. Germline V CDR1 and CDR2: LNHDA, SQIVND (reference sequence). The CDR3 runs 14 residues. This chain's CDR3 is CASSTAGGRYEQYF. CDR3 DNA: TGTGCCAGTAGTACAGCGGGGGGTAGATACGAGCAGTACTTC. The entire variable domain, with the rest obtained from reference TRBV19 and TRBJ2-7, is as follows: DGGITQSPKYLFRKEGQNVTLSCEQNLNHDAMYWYRQDPGQGLRLIYYSQIVNDFQKGDIAEGYSVSREKKESFPLTVTSAQKNPTAFYLCASSTAGGRYEQYFGPGTRLTVT.

This chain uses TRBV28 with TRBJ1-4; 7 bases are a match to TRBD1. The CDR3 runs 14 residues. Trimming cost V 8 bases and J 4 bases; bases outside gene matches: 7. Germline-derived CDR1 and CDR2 are MDHEN and SYDVKM. The chain's CDR3 is CASRYRGINEKLFF. The CDR3 region has the DNA TGTGCCAGCCGCTACAGGGGCATTAATGAAAAACTGTTTTTT.

The rearrangement joins TRBV9 to TRBJ2-1, with 7 bases lining up with TRBD2. The V segment lost 0 bases and the J segment 8 bases; nucleotides outside the gene matches: 8. This CDR3 is 15 amino acids long. Looked up from germline, CDR1 is SGDLS and CDR2 is YYNGEE. In DNA form, the CDR3 reads TGTGCCAGCAGCGTAGGAGGGAGGGGTCTGGATGAGCAGTTCTTC. Translation gives CASSVGGRGLDEQFF.

The chain is built from TRBV6-1 and TRBJ2-1; perhaps TRBD1 as D (6 bases). Per the germline V gene, CDR1 is MNHNS and CDR2 is SASEGT. Trimming left V 2 bases short and J 6 bases short, with 11 bases between. This CDR3 is 14 amino acids long. The CDR3 reads CASSEYRGSNEQFF. The CDR3 coding sequence is TGTGCCAGCAGTGAATATAGGGGGAGCAATGAGCAGTTCTTC.

J is TRBJ2-5 and V is TRBV7-2, with TRBD2 identical over 10 bases. Germline CDR1 SGHTA, CDR2 FQGNSA. Losses at the gene ends were 3 bases for V and 4 bases for J; bases not matched to a gene: 5. This CDR3 has 15 amino acids. The CDR3 DNA is TGTGCCAGCAGCTTGCCCACTAGCGGGGTAGAGACCCAGTACTTC. Amino acid sequence: CASSLPTSGVETQYF. Drawing the rest from reference TRBV7-2 and TRBJ2-5, the complete variable domain is GAGVSQSPSNKVTEKGKDVELRCDPISGHTALYWYRQSLGQGLEFLIYFQGNSAPDKSGLPSDRFSAERTGGSVSTLTIQRTQQEDSAVYLCASSLPTSGVETQYFGPGTRLLVL.

The chain carries TRBV15 and TRBJ1-6; weak D call: TRBD1 (6 bases). The V end was cut by 5 bases, the J end by 14 bases, with 22 bases between. Germline CDR1 is LNHNV and CDR2 is YYDKDF (reference sequence). The CDR3 is 15 residues long. CDR3 nucleotide sequence: TGTGCCACCAGCCCAAGGGGGGGGGAAGGAGAGGCCCTCCACTTT. This encodes CATSPRGGEGEALHF. Together with reference TRBV15 and TRBJ1-6, the CDR3 gives the full variable domain: DAMVIQNPRYQVTQFGKPVTLSCSQTLNHNVMYWYQQKSSQAPKLLFHYYDKDFNNEADTPDNFQSRRPNTSFCFLDIRSPGLGDTAMYLCATSPRGGEGEALHFGNGTRLTVT.

V and J are TRBV2 and TRBJ1-5; D ambiguous. The ends were cut back, 1 base at V and 5 bases at J, with 9 bases in the middle. The CDR3 covers 14 residues. Germline CDR1 and CDR2: SNHLY and FYNNEI. CDR3 amino acids: CASSEGSLHQPQHF. The CDR3 DNA reads TGTGCCAGCAGTGAAGGTTCCCTTCATCAGCCCCAGCATTTT.

The rearrangement links TRBV19 to TRBJ2-7; 10 nucleotides line up with TRBD2. The V gene end was trimmed by 3 bases and the J gene end by 4 bases; junction bases not matched to a gene: 15. The CDR3 length is 18 residues. In germline, CDR1 is LNHDA, CDR2 SQIVND (reference sequence). CDR3 nucleotides: TGTGCCAGTAGTATTGAGGGACAGCCACTAGCGGGGCTATACGAGCAGTACTTC. Translation gives CASSIEGQPLAGLYEQYF.

The CDR3 nucleotides are TGTGCCTGGAGTGTACTTTCGGGGGGCGAGCAGTACTTC. Protein product: CAWSVLSGGEQYF. This chain connects TRBV30 to TRBJ2-7, with TRBD2 matching 7 bases. V shed 0 bases, J shed 6 bases, and the junction held 5 bases outside the gene matches. CDR3 size: 13 residues. Germline V CDR1 and CDR2: GTSNPN, SVGIG (reference sequence).

The chain has TRBV7-9 and TRBJ2-1; D not resolved. The CDR3 runs to 14 residues. Germline lookup yields CDR1 SEHNR and CDR2 FQNEAQ (reference sequence). The V end lost 1 base, the J end lost 1 base, and 5 bases lay between the germline ends. The CDR3 DNA reads TGTGCCAGCAGCTTAGACAGTTCCTACAATGAGCAGTTCTTC. Translation: CASSLDSSYNEQFF.

The rearrangement links TRBV24-1 to TRBJ2-2; D perhaps matches TRBD1 (6 bases). Germline V gene sequence: CDR1 KGHDR, CDR2 SFDVKD. V lost 4 bases and J 4 bases, leaving 18 bases between the germline ends. The CDR3 sequence is 17 residues long. CDR3: CATSDADRISGTGELFF. The CDR3, as DNA: TGTGCCACCAGTGACGCCGACAGGATTTCCGGCACCGGGGAGCTGTTTTTT.

V is TRBV7-9 and J is TRBJ1-1; D uncertain. Trimming pared 0 bases from V and 0 bases from J, leaving 5 bases between. This CDR3 spans 14 amino acids. Germline V gene lookup returns CDR1 SEHNR and CDR2 FQNEAQ (reference sequence). For the CDR3, the DNA is TGTGCCAGCAGCTTAGCGCGTATGAACACTGAAGCTTTCTTT. As protein: CASSLARMNTEAFF.

CDR3 coding DNA: TGTGCCAGCAGCTTGGGACTAGCGGGGGAGACGCAGTATTTT. It translates to CASSLGLAGETQYF. This sequence joins TRBV11-2 and TRBJ2-3, with TRBD2 matching 14 bases. The length of the CDR3 is 14 residues. V shed 3 bases, J shed 9 bases, and the junction held 2 bases outside the gene matches. Germline-derived CDR1 and CDR2 are SGHAT and FQNNGV.

The rearrangement joins TRBV27 to TRBJ2-3; a possible D gene is TRBD1 (6 bases). This CDR3 spans 17 amino acids. Germline CDR1 reads MNHEY; CDR2 reads SMNVEV (reference sequence). Trimming left V 1 base short and J 2 bases short, with 16 bases between. The DNA for the CDR3 is TGTGCCAGCAGTTTATGGGGGCCCTATACCTTCACAGATACGCAGTATTTT. Translated, it gives CASSLWGPYTFTDTQYF.